Following are 14 T cell receptor beta chains from one sample sequenced in a study of cytomegalovirus exposure and HLA in healthy donors. The PCR used 60 Vbeta and 13 Jbeta primers. Assay used: immunoSEQ multiplex PCR; TCRdb lists only in-frame clones, some missing. In the table there are hundreds of thousands of clones, 77% of which are singletons. The source material was PBMCs. These TCRs come from a woman aged 55-69 years in good health and CMV-seropositive.

This chain links TRBV5-8 with TRBJ1-5; TRBD1 is a possible D gene (5 bases). V dropped 0 bases and J dropped 2 bases, with 9 bases sitting between them. This CDR3 is built from 15 residues. From germline, CDR1 is SGHTS and CDR2 YDEGEE. The CDR3 sequence: CASSLAGLRNQPQHF. The CDR3 DNA reads as TGTGCCAGCAGCTTGGCAGGGTTGCGCAATCAGCCCCAGCATTTT. Filled out from reference TRBV5-8 and TRBJ1-5, the complete variable domain reads EAGVTQSPTHLIKTRGQQATLRCSPISGHTSVYWYQQALGLGLQFLLWYDEGEERNRGNFPPRFSGRQFPNYSSELNVNALELEDSALYLCASSLAGLRNQPQHFGDGTRLSIL.

The J gene is TRBJ2-4, the V gene TRBV7-2; the match to TRBD1 covers 10 bases. Germline CDR1 is SGHTA and CDR2 is FQGNSA. J gave up 6 bases and V 5 bases, and 4 bases lay outside the gene matches. The CDR3 runs 14 residues. CDR3 amino acids: CASSMTGGLNIQYF. The CDR3, as DNA: TGTGCCAGCAGCATGACAGGGGGCTTAAACATTCAGTACTTC.

The gene calls are TRBV11-1 and TRBJ1-2, with TRBD1 matching over 8 bases. This CDR3 spans 14 amino acids. Trimming took 5 bases from V and 8 from J; bases not matched to a gene: 10. The germline V gene encodes CDR1 SGHAT and CDR2 FQDESV (reference sequence). The CDR3 region is CASSVTGGPYGYTF. The CDR3 DNA follows: TGTGCCAGCAGCGTCACAGGGGGGCCCTACGGCTACACCTTC.

The V gene is TRBV9, the J gene TRBJ1-6; TRBD1 matches 8 bases. V dropped 2 bases and J dropped 10; count of bases not matched to a gene: 5. Germline values: CDR1 SGDLS, CDR2 YYNGEE. This CDR3 is built from 14 residues. The CDR3 reads CASSVRPGGSPLHF. CDR3 DNA: TGTGCCAGCAGCGTTCGGCCAGGGGGCTCACCCCTCCACTTT.

The rearrangement joins TRBV7-7 to TRBJ2-1, with TRBD1 matching 9 bases. Germline CDR1 and CDR2: SSHAT and FNYEAQ (reference sequence). The CDR3 loop spans 20 amino acids. V dropped 5 bases and J dropped 5; count of bases not matched to a gene: 22. For the CDR3, the DNA is TGTGCCAGCAGCCCCCCGGGACAGGGTACGCGTCCTCGCTCAGACAATGAGCAGTTCTTC. It yields the protein CASSPPGQGTRPRSDNEQFF.

A remark on this clone: One junction end does not reproduce the germline sequence, and a read error may be involved. The chain recombines TRBV7-9 with TRBJ2-3, with 9 bases that match TRBD2. This CDR3 contains 18 residues. From germline, CDR1 is SEHNR and CDR2 FQNEAQ (reference sequence). The CDR3: CSSSLGSSGAPSTDTQYF. CDR3 nucleotide sequence: TGTTCCAGCAGCTTAGGGTCTAGCGGGGCCCCCTCCACAGATACGCAGTATTTT.

Written as DNA, the CDR3 is TGTGCCAGCAGCTCGACTAGCGGGAAACAAGAGACCCAGTACTTC. This codes for CASSSTSGKQETQYF. The rearrangement links TRBV7-2 to TRBJ2-5; 11 bases align to TRBD2. The CDR3 runs to 15 residues. V lost 4 bases, J lost 2 bases, and 3 bases stayed unmatched. Germline loops: CDR1 SGHTA, CDR2 FQGNSA.

This clone was observed once. This chain connects TRBV18 to TRBJ1-4, with D hard to call. V lost 2 bases, J lost 1 base, and 8 bases lay in between. Germline V CDR1 and CDR2: KGHSH, LQKENI. This CDR3 is built from 15 residues. The CDR3 sequence is CASSPIEETNEKLFF. In DNA, the CDR3 is TGTGCCAGCTCACCAATCGAGGAAACTAATGAAAAACTGTTTTTT.

This clone came up once. This rearrangement joins TRBV10-3 to TRBJ1-1; tentative D call: TRBD1 (5 bases). The V end lost 0 bases, the J end lost 1 base, and 9 bases lay between the germline ends. CDR3 length equals 15 residues. The germline V gene has CDR1 ENHRY and CDR2 SYGVKD. The CDR3 bases are TGTGCCATCAGTGAGTCGATGGGGGGGAACACTGAAGCTTTCTTT. This translates into CAISESMGGNTEAFF.

The rearrangement joins TRBV30 to TRBJ1-5, with a possible D match to TRBD1 (6 bases). The CDR3 covers 13 residues. Trimming cost V 2 bases and J 4 bases, with 9 bases left between them. The germline V gene has CDR1 GTSNPN and CDR2 SVGIG (reference sequence). CDR3 nucleotide sequence: TGTGCCTGGAGTATGGACAGTAATCAGCCCCAGCATTTT. It specifies CAWSMDSNQPQHF.

This clone came up once. The chain joins TRBV6-5 to TRBJ2-4; D perhaps matches TRBD1 (6 bases). CDR3 size: 15 residues. Germline lookup yields CDR1 MNHEY and CDR2 SVGAGI. With 5 bases removed from V and 3 bases from J, the gap between germline ends came to 14 bases. The DNA for the CDR3 is TGTGCCAGCAGTCTGTTCAGGGGTGGCAAAAACATTCAGTACTTC. Encoded protein: CASSLFRGGKNIQYF.

The chain employs TRBV29-1 and TRBJ1-1; D possibly corresponds to TRBD1 (6 bases). Germline assignment: CDR1 SQVTM and CDR2 ANQGSEA. The CDR3 is made up of 13 amino acids. The V and J ends lost 7 bases and 1 base respectively, with 13 bases between them. CDR3 nucleotides: TGCAGCGCAGCGAAGGGACAGAACACTGAAGCTTTCTTT. Its protein is CSAAKGQNTEAFF.

This chain joins TRBV7-3 and TRBJ2-1; a possible D gene is TRBD2 (5 bases). CDR3 length equals 15 residues. Trimming left V 5 bases short and J 0 bases short, with 11 bases between. The germline gives CDR1 SGHTA, CDR2 FQGTGA. CDR3 DNA sequence: TGTGCCAGCAGCCCTGGACTCGGCTCCTACAATGAGCAGTTCTTC. Its protein is CASSPGLGSYNEQFF.

The chain has TRBV14 and TRBJ1-6, with TRBD1 identical over 8 bases. CDR3 length: 19 residues. CDR1 and CDR2 from the germline V gene are SGHDN and FVKESK. Trimming took 0 bases from V and 9 from J; bases not matched to a gene: 16. The CDR3 loop reads CASSQDRMELGQGLSPLHF. DNA for the CDR3: TGTGCCAGCAGCCAAGATCGCATGGAGCTAGGACAGGGTCTTTCACCCCTCCACTTT.